This section outlines one TCR beta chain sequence together with its context. TCRdb's table, derived via immunoSEQ multiplex PCR, lists solely in-frame clones and lacks some. This sample has fewer than 80,000 clones, with around 90% found just once. The data were taken from a study of control samples from healthy donors and cancer patients. CDR3 length equals 15 residues. Trimming shortened V by 2 bases and J by 3 bases, and 15 bases separated the two germline ends. CDR1 is SGHRS and CDR2 is YFSETQ in the germline V gene. V and J are TRBV5-1 and TRBJ2-7, with D tentatively TRBD1 (6 bases). Sequences were obtained from PBMCs. The receptor was derived from a man in his sixties with colorectal cancer. Written as DNA, the CDR3 is TGCGCCAGCAGCTTTAACGACGGGACATTCTACGAGCAGTACTTC. Its translation: CASSFNDGTFYEQYF.